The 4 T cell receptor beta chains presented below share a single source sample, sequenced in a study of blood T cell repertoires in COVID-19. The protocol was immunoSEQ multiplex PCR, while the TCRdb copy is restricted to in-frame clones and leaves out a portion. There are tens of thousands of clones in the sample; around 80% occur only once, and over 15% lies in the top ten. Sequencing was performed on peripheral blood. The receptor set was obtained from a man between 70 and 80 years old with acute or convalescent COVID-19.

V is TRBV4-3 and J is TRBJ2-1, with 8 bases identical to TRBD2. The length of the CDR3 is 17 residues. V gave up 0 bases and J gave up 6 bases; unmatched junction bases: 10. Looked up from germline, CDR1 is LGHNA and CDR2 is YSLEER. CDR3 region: CASSQDLFGRAFNEQFF. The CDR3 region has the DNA TGCGCCAGCAGCCAAGATCTATTCGGGAGGGCCTTCAATGAGCAGTTCTTC.

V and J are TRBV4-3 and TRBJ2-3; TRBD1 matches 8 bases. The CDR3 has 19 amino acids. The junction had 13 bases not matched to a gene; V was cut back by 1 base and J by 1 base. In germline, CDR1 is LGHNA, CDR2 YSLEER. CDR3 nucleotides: TGCGCCAGCAGCCAAGGCGCAGGGGGCGACGTGTGGGGCACAGATACGCAGTATTTT. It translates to CASSQGAGGDVWGTDTQYF.

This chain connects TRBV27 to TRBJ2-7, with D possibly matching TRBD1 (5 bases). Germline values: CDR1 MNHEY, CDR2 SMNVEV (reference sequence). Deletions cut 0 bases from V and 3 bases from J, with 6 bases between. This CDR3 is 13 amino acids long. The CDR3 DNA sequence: TGTGCCAGCAGTTTATCAAGGGGCTACGAGCAGTACTTC. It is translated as CASSLSRGYEQYF.

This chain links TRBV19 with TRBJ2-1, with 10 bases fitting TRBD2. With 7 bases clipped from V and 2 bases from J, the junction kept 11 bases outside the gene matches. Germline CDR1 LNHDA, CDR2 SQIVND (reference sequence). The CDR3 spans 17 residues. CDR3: CASKSPRTSGTYNEQFF. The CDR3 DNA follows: TGTGCCAGTAAATCCCCTAGGACTAGCGGAACCTACAATGAGCAGTTCTTC.